The clone carrying this TCR beta chain was observed a few times. Its antigen is as yet unknown. The study ran its PCR with 60 Vbeta and 13 Jbeta primers. The repertoire was sequenced with immunoSEQ multiplex PCR; TCRdb's copy has only in-frame clones and lacks some. The table has approximately 60,000 clones, around 83% seen once. Germline lookup yields CDR1 MNHEY and CDR2 SVGAGI. The CDR3 loop spans 13 amino acids. Trimming removed 8 bases from V and 2 bases from J; junction bases left unmatched: 6. This specimen belongs to a study of cytomegalovirus exposure and HLA in healthy donors. Overall study results and limits: Some highly shared sequence variants likely arose as a pipeline artifact. Most TCR sequences were seen very rarely across donors, but some public TCRs occurred in many.

The chain has TRBV6-5 and TRBJ2-7, with TRBD1 identical over 7 bases. Input material: PBMCs. This receptor was identified in a man between 25 and 39 years old in good health and CMV-seronegative. The CDR3 spells CASRTGRAYEQYF. DNA of the CDR3: TGTGCCAGCCGGACAGGCAGAGCCTACGAGCAGTACTTC.